This is a list of T cell receptor beta chains from one sample in a study of CD8 T cells in ankylosing spondylitis. TCRdb re-analysed the 5' RACE reads in MiXCR, keeping a single row per CDR3 protein. The repertoire holds roughly 250,000 distinct CDR3 sequences, with 10% as singletons. Sample: blood, either unsorted or a sorted T cell fraction (not recorded which). The receptor source for this set is a male donor with ankylosing spondylitis or in good health (not recorded which). CDR3s include the opening cysteine and the closing phenylalanine or tryptophan. D genes are given only for firm matches. Clone size, where shown, is once, few, many, or a class for clones that have expanded.

clone_size,v_call,d_call,j_call,cdr3_nt,cdr3_aa
few,TRBV11-2,.,TRBJ1-1,TGTGCCAGCAGCCCCTTTGGTTACGAAGCTTTCTTT,CASSPFGYEAFF
many,TRBV12-3/TRBV12-4,.,TRBJ1-1,TGTGCCAGCAGTTTTGGTTCAGGGTACACTGAAGCTTTCTTT,CASSFGSGYTEAFF
few,TRBV10-1,TRBD2,TRBJ2-3,TGCGCCAGTCTGAGGGGACTAACTAAACACACAGATACGCAGTATTTT,CASLRGLTKHTDTQYF
many,TRBV5-5,TRBD1,TRBJ1-3,TGTGCCAGCAGCTCAACAGGGGGCGGCAGAAACACCATATATTTT,CASSSTGGGRNTIYF
.,TRBV20-1,.,TRBJ2-7,TGCAGTGGGCTGAAGACTACCTACGAGCAGTACTTC,CSGLKTTYEQYF
few,TRBV2,.,TRBJ1-1,TGTGCCAGCAGTGCGGGTCAGGGCGGGGTCACTGAAGCTTTCTTT,CASSAGQGGVTEAFF
few,TRBV7-2,TRBD2,TRBJ2-1,TGTGCCAGCAGTAGGGCTAGCGGTAACAATGAGCAGTTCTTC,CASSRASGNNEQFF
few,TRBV7-9,TRBD1,TRBJ1-1,TGTGCCAGCAGCCCTCCGGGACAGGGGGTCCCTGAAGCTTTCTTT,CASSPPGQGVPEAFF
few,TRBV29-1,TRBD1,TRBJ2-2,TGCAGCGTTGATTCGGTGGGACAGGGGAACACCGGGGAGCTGTTTTTT,CSVDSVGQGNTGELFF
many,TRBV29-1,.,TRBJ2-5,TGCAGCGTTAGAGGGAGTCAGTACCAAGAGACCCAGTACTTC,CSVRGSQYQETQYF
many,TRBV6-1,TRBD2,TRBJ2-3,TGTGCCATCACTAGCGGGGGATTCGATACGCAGTATTTT,CAITSGGFDTQYF
many,TRBV27,TRBD2,TRBJ2-1,TGTGCCAGCAGTATGGGACTAGCGGGAGAAGGTGAGCAGTTCTTC,CASSMGLAGEGEQFF
many,TRBV15,.,TRBJ2-1,TGTGCCACCAGCGATGAGGATGAGCAGTTCTTC,CATSDEDEQFF
many,TRBV20-1,.,TRBJ1-2,TGCAGTGCTAGAGAAGAGGGGAGGGGATCTTGGGGCTACACCTTC,CSAREEGRGSWGYTF
many,TRBV12-3/TRBV12-4,.,TRBJ1-2,TGTGCCAGCAGTACCACGGTCCTCTGGGGCTATGGCTACACCTTC,CASSTTVLWGYGYTF
many,TRBV10-3,TRBD1,TRBJ2-3,TGTGCCATTCAGGGGGGCACAGATACGCAGTATTTT,CAIQGGTDTQYF
many,TRBV5-1,.,TRBJ2-3,TGCGCCAGCAGAGGGGACCCAGACACAGATACGCAGTATTTT,CASRGDPDTDTQYF
many,TRBV5-6,.,TRBJ2-2,TGTGCCAGCAGCTCCTCTACGACAGCTTCGAACACCGGGGAGCTGTTTTTT,CASSSSTTASNTGELFF
many,TRBV11-2,TRBD2,TRBJ2-3,TGTGCCAGCAGCTTAGAAGGGCGGGGGGGCCGAGGCACAGATACGCAGTATTTT,CASSLEGRGGRGTDTQYF
many,TRBV10-3,TRBD1,TRBJ1-1,TGTGCCATCAGTGAGTTTGACAGGGGATCTGAAGCTTTCTTT,CAISEFDRGSEAFF
many,TRBV29-1,.,TRBJ1-1,TGCAGCGTGGGGGGCCCAATGAACACTGAAGCTTTCTTT,CSVGGPMNTEAFF
many,TRBV20-1,.,TRBJ2-7,TGCAGTGCTACACGGGATGAGCAGTACTTC,CSATRDEQYF
many,TRBV20-1,.,TRBJ2-1,TGCAGTGCTATCCCTCGAGCGGACGGCTCCTACAATGAGCAGTTCTTC,CSAIPRADGSYNEQFF
many,TRBV20-1,.,TRBJ2-5,TGCAGTGCCATAGGGGGAGAGACCCAGTACTTC,CSAIGGETQYF
.,TRBV6-1,.,TRBJ1-2,TGTGCCAGCAGAAGGACAGTTAACTATGGCTACACCTTC,CASRRTVNYGYTF
many,TRBV18,.,TRBJ2-1,TGTGCCAGCTCACCACCAGTCACCACCTACAATGAGCAGTTCTTC,CASSPPVTTYNEQFF
few,TRBV20-1,.,TRBJ1-2,TGCAGTGTTGGGACACCCATTGGCTACACCTTC,CSVGTPIGYTF
many,TRBV4-2,.,TRBJ2-1,TGTGCCAGCTGCTCCGGGGCGGAGTACAATGAGCAGTTCTTC,CASCSGAEYNEQFF
many,TRBV20-1,TRBD1,TRBJ2-1,TGCAGTGCTAGAGGGGCACAGGGGGCCGATGAGCAGTTCTTC,CSARGAQGADEQFF
many,TRBV30,.,TRBJ2-1,TGTGCCTGGAGCCCCGGATCTACCGCCCTAAATGAGCAGTTCTTC,CAWSPGSTALNEQFF
.,TRBV5-1,TRBD2,TRBJ2-5,TGCGCCAGCAGTCCGGGCGGGGGGTCCGGAGAGACCCAGTACTTC,CASSPGGGSGETQYF
many,TRBV7-2,.,TRBJ2-3,TGTGCCAGCAGCTTATCCTACCCGCCAGATACGCAGTATTTT,CASSLSYPPDTQYF
many,TRBV12-3/TRBV12-4,.,TRBJ1-1,TGTGCCAGCAGTTTACCCGGGCAGGGTAACACTGAAGCTTTCTTT,CASSLPGQGNTEAFF
many,TRBV20-1,.,TRBJ2-5,TGCAGTGCTAGAGATCTTTCCCCGATCCAAGAGACCCAGTACTTC,CSARDLSPIQETQYF
many,TRBV5-6,TRBD2,TRBJ2-1,TGTGCCAGCAGCCTAGCGGGTATCTCCTACAATGAGCAGTTCTTC,CASSLAGISYNEQFF
many,TRBV10-3,.,TRBJ1-2,TGTGCCATCAGTGAGGGTATCCTGGGCTACACCTTC,CAISEGILGYTF
many,TRBV6-2/TRBV6-3,.,TRBJ1-1,TGTGCCAGCAGTTACAGGGGGGTTGAAGCTTTCTTT,CASSYRGVEAFF
many,TRBV10-3,.,TRBJ2-5,TGTGCCATCAGTGAGAGGGAAGCTAGATCAGAGACCCAGTACTTC,CAISEREARSETQYF
.,TRBV21-1,.,TRBJ1-1,TGTGCCAGCAGCAAAGGTCGCAGGCCGCTCTTAGGGGCTTTCTTT,CASSKGRRPLLGAFF
many,TRBV25-1,.,TRBJ2-3,TGTGCCAGCAGTCAAAGTTCTCGCACAGATACGCAGTATTTT,CASSQSSRTDTQYF
many,TRBV20-1,.,TRBJ2-3,TGCAGTGCTACCCCTGGGGCAGATACGCAGTATTTT,CSATPGADTQYF
.,TRBV11-2,.,TRBJ2-1,TGTGCCAGCAGCTTAACAGGGAGAAGCTCCTACAATGAGCAGTCCTTC,CASSLTGRSSYNEQSF
many,TRBV7-8,.,TRBJ2-7,TGTGCCAGCCGCCCGACGGGGGAGCTCTCCTACGAGCAGTACTTC,CASRPTGELSYEQYF
many,TRBV12-3/TRBV12-4,.,TRBJ1-1,TGTGCCAGCAGTTTAGGAAGGGGCCCTGAAGCTTTCTTT,CASSLGRGPEAFF
.,TRBV29-1,.,TRBJ1-2,TGCAGCGTTGACAGGGGTTACGGCTACACCTTC,CSVDRGYGYTF
many,TRBV5-1,.,TRBJ1-2,TGCGCCAGCAGCCCGACGGACTCTTATGGCTACACCTTC,CASSPTDSYGYTF
many,TRBV5-1,TRBD1,TRBJ2-1,TGCGCCAGCAGCTTCTACAGGGGGAAGCTCCACAATGAGCAGTTCTTC,CASSFYRGKLHNEQFF
.,TRBV30,TRBD2,TRBJ2-3,TGTGCCTGGAGTGTCGGTCAGGCTAGCGGAGATACGCAGTATTTT,CAWSVGQASGDTQYF
.,TRBV3-1,.,TRBJ2-2,TGTGCCAGCAGCCAAGACAGGTTTGGGACCGGGGAGCTGTTTTTT,CASSQDRFGTGELFF